A single T cell receptor beta chain is shown here with its context. The antigen remains undetermined. 13 Jbeta primers and 60 Vbeta primers were used for the PCR. Profiling relied on immunoSEQ multiplex PCR, and the TCRdb table lists in-frame clones only, not all of them. The profile shows 160,000 or so clones, approximately 88% of them singletons. The data belong to a study of cytomegalovirus exposure and HLA in healthy donors. Study-level information: Tens of millions of unique TCR sequences came from HLA-typed donors in an early release.

Overall study findings and caveats: With DRB1 most and HLA-C fewest, TCR association rates differed between HLA loci in a later analysis.

V shed 5 bases and J 10 bases; nucleotides not matched to a gene: 8. The CDR3 length is 15 residues. Looked up from germline, CDR1 is MNHEY and CDR2 is SMNVEV (reference sequence). V is TRBV27 and J is TRBJ2-2; TRBD2 matches at 12 bases. What was sequenced was PBMCs. This clonotype was sampled from a young woman in good health and CMV-seronegative. CDR3 sequence: CASSPRTSGVVELFF. The CDR3 DNA reads as TGTGCCAGCAGTCCACGGACTAGCGGGGTGGTGGAGCTGTTTTTT.